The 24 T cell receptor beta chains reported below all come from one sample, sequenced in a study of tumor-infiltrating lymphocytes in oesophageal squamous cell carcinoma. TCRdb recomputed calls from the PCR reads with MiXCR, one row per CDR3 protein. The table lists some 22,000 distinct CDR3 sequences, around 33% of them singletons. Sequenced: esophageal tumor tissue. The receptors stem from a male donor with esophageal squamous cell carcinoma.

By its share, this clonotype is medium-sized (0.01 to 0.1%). This chain's CDR3 is CASVAGIRDEQYF. The CDR3 region has the DNA TGTGCCAGTGTGGCGGGCATCCGGGACGAGCAGTACTTC. The chain couples TRBV12-3 or TRBV12-4 to TRBJ2-7, with a weak D call TRBD2 (5 bases). V lost 9 bases and J lost 5, with 17 bases in between. The CDR3 is 13 residues long.

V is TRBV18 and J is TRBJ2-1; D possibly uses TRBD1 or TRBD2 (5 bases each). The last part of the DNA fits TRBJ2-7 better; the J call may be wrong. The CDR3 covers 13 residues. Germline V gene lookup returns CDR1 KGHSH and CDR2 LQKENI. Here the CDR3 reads CASSQGSPNEQYF. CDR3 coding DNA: TGTGCCAGCTCACAGGGGAGTCCCAACGAGCAGTACTTC.

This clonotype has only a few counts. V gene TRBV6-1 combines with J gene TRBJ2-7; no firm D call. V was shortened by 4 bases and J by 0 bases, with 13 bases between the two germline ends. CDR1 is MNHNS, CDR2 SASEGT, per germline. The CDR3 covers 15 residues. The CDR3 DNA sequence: TGTGCCAGCAGTGTAGAGCGATCAAGCTCCTACGAGCAGTACTTC. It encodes CASSVERSSSYEQYF.

CDR3 nucleotide sequence: TGTGCCTGGAGCGCCTCAGCCTATGGCTACACCTTC. Translating gives CAWSASAYGYTF. The J gene is TRBJ1-2, the V gene TRBV30, with unresolved D. The germline V gene encodes CDR1 GTSNPN and CDR2 SVGIG (reference sequence). The CDR3 consists of 12 residues. Trimming left V 3 bases short and J 4 bases short, with 9 bases between. The full variable domain, with the rest looked up from reference TRBV30 and TRBJ1-2, is SQTIHQWPATLVQPVGSPLSLECTVEGTSNPNLYWYRQAAGRGLQLLFYSVGIGQISSEVPQNLSASRPQDRQFILSSKKLLLSDSGFYLCAWSASAYGYTFGSGTRLTVV.

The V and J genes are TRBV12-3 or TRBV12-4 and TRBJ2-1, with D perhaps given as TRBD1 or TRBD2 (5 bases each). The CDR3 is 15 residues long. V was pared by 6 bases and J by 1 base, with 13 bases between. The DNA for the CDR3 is TGTGCCAGCAGCTGGCTTGGGGGTTCCTACAATGAGCAGTTCTTC. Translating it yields CASSWLGGSYNEQFF.

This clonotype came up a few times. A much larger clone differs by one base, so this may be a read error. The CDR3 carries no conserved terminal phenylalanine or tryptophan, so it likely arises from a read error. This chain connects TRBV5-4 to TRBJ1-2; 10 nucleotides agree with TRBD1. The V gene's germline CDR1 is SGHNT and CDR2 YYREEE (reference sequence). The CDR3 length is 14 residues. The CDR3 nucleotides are TGCGCCAGCAGCCAGGACAGGGGGATGGATGGCTACACCTTA. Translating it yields CASSQDRGMDGYTL.

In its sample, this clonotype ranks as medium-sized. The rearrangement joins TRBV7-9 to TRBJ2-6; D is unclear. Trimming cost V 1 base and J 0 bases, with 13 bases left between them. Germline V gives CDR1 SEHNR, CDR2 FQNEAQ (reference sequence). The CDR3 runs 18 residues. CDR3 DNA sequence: TGTGCCAGCAGCTTAGGGGTAGGGCCCCGCTCTGGGGCCAACGTCCTGACTTTC. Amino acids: CASSLGVGPRSGANVLTF.

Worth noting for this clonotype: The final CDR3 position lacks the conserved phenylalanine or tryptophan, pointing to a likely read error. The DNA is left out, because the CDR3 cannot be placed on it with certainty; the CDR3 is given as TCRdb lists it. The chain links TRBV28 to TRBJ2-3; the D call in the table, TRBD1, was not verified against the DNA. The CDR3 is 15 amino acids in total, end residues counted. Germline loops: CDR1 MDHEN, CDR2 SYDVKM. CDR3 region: CASSLGGMGEQFFGP.

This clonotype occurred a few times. CDR3 sequence (DNA): TGTGCCAGCAGCTTATCCCCAGGGGATCCGCAGTATTTT. Protein sequence: CASSLSPGDPQYF. The gene calls are TRBV7-2 and TRBJ2-3; perhaps TRBD1 as D (6 bases). V was shortened by 2 bases and J by 10 bases, with 13 bases between the two germline ends. Germline V gene lookup returns CDR1 SGHTA and CDR2 FQGNSA. The CDR3 sequence is 13 residues long.

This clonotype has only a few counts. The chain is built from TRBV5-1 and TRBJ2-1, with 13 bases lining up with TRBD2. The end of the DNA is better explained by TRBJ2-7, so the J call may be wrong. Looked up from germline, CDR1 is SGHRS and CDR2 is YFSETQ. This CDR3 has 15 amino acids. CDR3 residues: CASSFTSGRVGEQYF. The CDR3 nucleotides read TGCGCCAGCAGCTTCACTAGCGGGAGGGTAGGTGAGCAGTACTTC.

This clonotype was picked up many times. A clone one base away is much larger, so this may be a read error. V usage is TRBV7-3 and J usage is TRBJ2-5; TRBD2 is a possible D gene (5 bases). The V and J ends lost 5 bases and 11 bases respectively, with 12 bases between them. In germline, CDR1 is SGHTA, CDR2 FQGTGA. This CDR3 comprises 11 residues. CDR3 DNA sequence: TGTGCCAGCAGCCCCGGGAATGAGCAGTACTTC. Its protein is CASSPGNEQYF.

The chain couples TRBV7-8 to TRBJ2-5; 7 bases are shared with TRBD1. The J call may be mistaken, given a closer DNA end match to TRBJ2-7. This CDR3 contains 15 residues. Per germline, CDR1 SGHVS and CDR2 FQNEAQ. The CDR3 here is CASSLLQGLIYEQYF. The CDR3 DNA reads TGTGCCAGCAGCTTATTACAGGGGCTTATCTACGAGCAGTACTTC.

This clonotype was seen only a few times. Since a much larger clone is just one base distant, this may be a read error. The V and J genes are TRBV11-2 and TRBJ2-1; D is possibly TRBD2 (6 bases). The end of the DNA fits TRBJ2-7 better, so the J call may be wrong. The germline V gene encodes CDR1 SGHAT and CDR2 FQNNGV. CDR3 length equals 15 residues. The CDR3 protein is CASSFGGLYHNEQYF. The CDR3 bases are TGTGCCAGCAGCTTCGGAGGACTATACCACAATGAGCAGTACTTC.

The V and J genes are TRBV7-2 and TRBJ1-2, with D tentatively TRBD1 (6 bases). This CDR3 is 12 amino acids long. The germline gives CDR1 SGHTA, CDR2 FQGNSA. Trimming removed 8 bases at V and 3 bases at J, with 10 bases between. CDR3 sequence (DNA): TGTGCCAGCGCGGACAGCCACTATGGCTACACCTTC. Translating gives CASADSHYGYTF.

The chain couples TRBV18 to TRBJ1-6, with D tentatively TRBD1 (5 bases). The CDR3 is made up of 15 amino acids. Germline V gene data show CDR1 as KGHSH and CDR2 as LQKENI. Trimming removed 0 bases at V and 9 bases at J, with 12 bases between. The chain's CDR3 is CASSPPAGLGSPLHF. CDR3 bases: TGTGCCAGCTCACCACCGGCAGGGCTGGGTTCACCCCTCCACTTT.

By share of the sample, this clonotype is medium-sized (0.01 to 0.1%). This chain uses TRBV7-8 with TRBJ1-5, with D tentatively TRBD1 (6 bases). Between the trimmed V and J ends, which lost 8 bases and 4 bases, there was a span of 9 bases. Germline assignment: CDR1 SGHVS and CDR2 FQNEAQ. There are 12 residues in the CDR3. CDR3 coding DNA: TGTGCCAGCCGAACAGGGAATCAGCCCCAGCATTTT. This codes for CASRTGNQPQHF.

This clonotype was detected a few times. This chain's CDR3 is CASSQGLGRAGELFF. CDR3 nucleotide sequence: TGTGCCAGCAGCCAAGGTCTCGGCAGGGCCGGGGAGCTGTTTTTT. V and J are TRBV14 and TRBJ2-2; a weak D match, TRBD1 (5 bases). The CDR3 is made up of 15 amino acids. The germline V and J ends were trimmed by 1 base and 6 bases, with 12 bases remaining between them. Germline V CDR1 and CDR2: SGHDN, FVKESK.

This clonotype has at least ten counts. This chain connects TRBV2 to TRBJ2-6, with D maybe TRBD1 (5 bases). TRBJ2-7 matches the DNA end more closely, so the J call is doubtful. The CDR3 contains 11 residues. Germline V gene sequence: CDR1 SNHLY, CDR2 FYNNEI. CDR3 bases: TGTGCCAGCAGTGGTCAGGGCGAGCAGTACTTC. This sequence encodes CASSGQGEQYF.

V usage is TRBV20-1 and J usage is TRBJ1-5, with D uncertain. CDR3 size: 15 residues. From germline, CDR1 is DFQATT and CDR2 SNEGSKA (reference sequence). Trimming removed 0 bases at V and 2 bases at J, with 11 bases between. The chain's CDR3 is CSARDWGSGNQPQHF. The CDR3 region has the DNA TGCAGTGCTAGAGATTGGGGTTCGGGCAATCAGCCCCAGCATTTT.

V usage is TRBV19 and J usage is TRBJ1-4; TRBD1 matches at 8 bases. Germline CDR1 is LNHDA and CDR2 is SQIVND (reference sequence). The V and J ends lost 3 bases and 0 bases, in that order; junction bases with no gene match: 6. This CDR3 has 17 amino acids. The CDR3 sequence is CASSILDRAATNEKLFF. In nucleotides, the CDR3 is TGTGCCAGTAGTATCTTGGACAGGGCGGCAACTAATGAAAAACTGTTTTTT.

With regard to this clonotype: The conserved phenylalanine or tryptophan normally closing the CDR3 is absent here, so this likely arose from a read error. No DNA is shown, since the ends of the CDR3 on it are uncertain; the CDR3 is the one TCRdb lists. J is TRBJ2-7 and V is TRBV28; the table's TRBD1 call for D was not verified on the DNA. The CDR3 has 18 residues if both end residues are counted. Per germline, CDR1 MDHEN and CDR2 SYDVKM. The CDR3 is CASTFIGTVNFYGYTFGS.

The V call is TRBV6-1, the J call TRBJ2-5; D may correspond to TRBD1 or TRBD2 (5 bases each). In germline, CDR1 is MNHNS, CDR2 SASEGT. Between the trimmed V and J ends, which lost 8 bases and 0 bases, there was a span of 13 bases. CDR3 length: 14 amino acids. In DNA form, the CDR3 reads TGTGCCAGCGGAATCTCGGGACACCAAGAGACCCAGTACTTC. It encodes CASGISGHQETQYF.

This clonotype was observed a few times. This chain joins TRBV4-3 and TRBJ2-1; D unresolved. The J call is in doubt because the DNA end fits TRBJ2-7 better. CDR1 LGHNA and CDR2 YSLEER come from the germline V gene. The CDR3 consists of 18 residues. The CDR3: CASSQVILGQAGSYEQYF. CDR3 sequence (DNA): TGCGCCAGCAGCCAAGTAATACTTGGGCAGGCCGGCTCCTACGAGCAGTACTTC.

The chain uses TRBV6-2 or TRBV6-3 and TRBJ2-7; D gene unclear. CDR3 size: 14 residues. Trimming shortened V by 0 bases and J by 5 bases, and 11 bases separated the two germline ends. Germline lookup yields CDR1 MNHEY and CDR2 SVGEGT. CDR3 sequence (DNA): TGTGCCAGCAGTTACTCGATATCGGGCGACGAGCAGTACTTC. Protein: CASSYSISGDEQYF.